The 25 T cell receptor beta chains given below trace back to one sample, sequenced in a study of beta chain features in type 1 diabetes. The authors reverse transcribed all of the isolated RNA, so sequencing captured expressed TCRB transcripts. Repertoires were generated with immunoSEQ multiplex PCR, while TCRdb's copy carries only in-frame clones and drops some. Of about 360,000 clones detected, around 13% appear once; the ten largest clones hold 0.017%. The sequencing input was naive CD4+ T cells from blood. Source of these receptors: a man aged 18 to 29 in good health.

The chain is built from TRBV19 and TRBJ1-2; D is perhaps TRBD1 (6 bases). V shed 4 bases and J shed 2 bases, with 8 bases lying between them. The germline CDR1 and CDR2 sequences are LNHDA and SQIVND (reference sequence). This CDR3 is built from 13 residues. The CDR3 DNA sequence: TGTGCCAGTAGTACAGGGGCCAACTATGGCTACACCTTC. It codes for CASSTGANYGYTF.

The V gene is TRBV15, the J gene TRBJ2-3; D is uncertain. The CDR3 consists of 14 residues. V lost 0 bases, J lost 6 bases, and 10 bases lay in between. Germline values: CDR1 LNHNV, CDR2 YYDKDF (reference sequence). The CDR3: CATSREGPRDTQYF. The DNA of the CDR3 is TGTGCCACCAGCAGAGAGGGCCCAAGGGATACGCAGTATTTT.

This clone was picked up a small number of times. Other DNA variants within this sample encode the same CDR3. The chain uses TRBV5-1 and TRBJ2-1, with 11 bases aligning to TRBD2. The germline V gene encodes CDR1 SGHRS and CDR2 YFSETQ. The CDR3 spans 15 residues. Unmatched junction bases numbered 4, after V lost 4 bases and J lost 4 bases. The CDR3 nucleotides are TGCGCCAGCAGCCCGGGGACTAGCGGTTACAATGAGCAGTTCTTC. Translated: CASSPGTSGYNEQFF.

The J gene is TRBJ1-2, the V gene TRBV5-4; D uncertain. Germline values: CDR1 SGHNT, CDR2 YYREEE (reference sequence). The CDR3 has 13 amino acids. V was clipped by 2 bases and J by 8 bases, with 13 bases between them. Here the CDR3 DNA reads TGTGCCAGCAGCTTCGGGGTGCCCCAGGGCTACACCTTC. Translated, it gives CASSFGVPQGYTF.

This clone has a handful of counts. The V call is TRBV5-1, the J call TRBJ2-3, with 7 bases identical to TRBD2. Germline V lookup: CDR1 SGHRS, CDR2 YFSETQ. J was trimmed by 6 bases and V by 4 bases; bases with no gene match: 2. This CDR3 has 12 amino acids. CDR3 sequence (DNA): TGCGCCAGCAGCCGGCGGGAGGATACGCAGTATTTT. Protein sequence: CASSRREDTQYF.

The rearrangement uses TRBV4-2 and TRBJ1-5; unclear D gene. V lost 1 base and J lost 11, with 12 bases in between. Germline V gene sequence: CDR1 LGHNA, CDR2 YNFKEQ. The CDR3 is made up of 13 amino acids. CDR3 sequence: CASSQGLSWAQHF. The CDR3 DNA reads TGTGCCAGCAGCCAAGGACTGTCCTGGGCCCAGCATTTT.

There are a few counts of this clone. The chain recombines TRBV11-2 with TRBJ1-1; 10 bases map to TRBD1. V was clipped by 7 bases and J by 4 bases; unmatched bases: 9. The CDR3 spans 15 residues. The V gene's germline CDR1 is SGHAT and CDR2 FQNNGV. The CDR3 sequence is CASTNAGTGATEAFF. The CDR3 DNA reads TGTGCCAGCACAAACGCCGGGACAGGGGCCACTGAAGCTTTCTTT.

The rearrangement joins TRBV29-1 to TRBJ2-7; 10 nucleotides match TRBD1. V gave up 2 bases and J gave up 3 bases; unmatched junction bases: 4. The CDR3 totals 14 residues. Germline CDR1 SQVTM, CDR2 ANQGSEA. As DNA, the CDR3 is TGCAGCGTTGAACGGGGGACAGGGGACTACGAGCAGTACTTC. It yields the protein CSVERGTGDYEQYF.

The chain carries TRBV5-5 and TRBJ2-1; 8 bases align to TRBD2. The CDR3 contains 14 residues. The trim removed 0 bases at V and 8 bases at J, leaving 4 bases unmatched. The V gene's germline CDR1 is SGHKS and CDR2 YYEKEE (reference sequence). For the CDR3, the DNA is TGTGCCAGCAGCTTGGGAGCGGGGGTCGATGAGCAGTTCTTC. It specifies CASSLGAGVDEQFF.

This clone has more than one count but fewer than ten. The V call is TRBV7-8, the J call TRBJ1-2, with 7 bases fitting TRBD1. Germline loops: CDR1 SGHVS, CDR2 FQNEAQ. This CDR3 contains 15 residues. Trimming removed 5 bases from V and 6 bases from J; junction bases left unmatched: 12. The CDR3 nucleotides read TGTGCCAGCAGCGAAACTCGGACAGGAGCAAATGGCTACACCTTC. Protein product: CASSETRTGANGYTF.

The rearrangement links TRBV4-3 to TRBJ2-3; D is ambiguous. Germline V CDR1 and CDR2: LGHNA, YSLEER. Deletions cut 4 bases from V and 0 bases from J, with 8 bases between. The CDR3 covers 14 residues. The chain's CDR3 is CASSPIWSTDTQYF. CDR3 coding DNA: TGCGCCAGCAGCCCTATCTGGAGCACAGATACGCAGTATTTT.

This clone has more than one count but fewer than ten. The chain employs TRBV5-4 and TRBJ2-5; 7 nucleotides align to TRBD2. Unmatched junction bases numbered 6, after V lost 4 bases and J lost 3 bases. The CDR3 extends over 14 amino acids. CDR1 SGHNT and CDR2 YYREEE come from the germline V gene (reference sequence). CDR3 region: CASSPGGVKETQYF. In DNA form, the CDR3 reads TGTGCCAGCAGCCCGGGGGGTGTAAAAGAGACCCAGTACTTC.

This clone was detected a few times. The J gene is TRBJ1-5, the V gene TRBV7-9, with D possibly matching TRBD1 (6 bases). V was cut by 3 bases and J by 1 base, with 10 bases left in between. This CDR3 comprises 15 residues. The germline V gene encodes CDR1 SEHNR and CDR2 FQNEAQ (reference sequence). CDR3 loop: CASSLDSESNQPQHF. The CDR3 bases are TGTGCCAGCAGCTTGGACAGCGAGAGCAATCAGCCCCAGCATTTT.

The chain couples TRBV28 to TRBJ2-5; unclear D gene. V lost 4 bases to trimming and J lost 1 base, with 10 bases between them. This CDR3 comprises 14 residues. From germline, CDR1 is MDHEN and CDR2 SYDVKM. The CDR3 protein is CASSSSVVQETQYF. The DNA of the CDR3 is TGTGCCAGCAGTTCCTCGGTGGTCCAAGAGACCCAGTACTTC.

This clone was seen a single time. V usage is TRBV19 and J usage is TRBJ2-3; 8 nucleotides agree with TRBD2. Losses at the gene ends were 6 bases for V and 0 bases for J; bases not matched to a gene: 5. Germline V gives CDR1 LNHDA, CDR2 SQIVND (reference sequence). The CDR3 loop spans 15 amino acids. In nucleotides, the CDR3 is TGTGCCAGTAGCGGGGGGGCCGTAAGCACAGATACGCAGTATTTT. Its translation: CASSGGAVSTDTQYF.

This clone has only a few counts. This rearrangement joins TRBV30 to TRBJ1-1; possible D gene TRBD1, 6 bases. From germline, CDR1 is GTSNPN and CDR2 SVGIG (reference sequence). V was pared by 8 bases and J by 0 bases, with 13 bases between. This CDR3 is built from 13 residues. The CDR3 sequence is CAVNRDMNTEAFF. CDR3 DNA sequence: TGTGCCGTAAACAGGGATATGAACACTGAAGCTTTCTTT.

This chain connects TRBV9 to TRBJ1-2; D not resolved. The V end lost 0 bases, the J end lost 0 bases, and 6 bases lay between the germline ends. Germline loops: CDR1 SGDLS, CDR2 YYNGEE. CDR3 length equals 14 residues. The CDR3 loop reads CASSVESANYGYTF. The CDR3 coding sequence is TGTGCCAGCAGCGTAGAATCAGCTAACTATGGCTACACCTTC.

The chain uses TRBV28 and TRBJ1-1; TRBD1 matches at 8 bases. Trimming removed 3 bases from V and 3 bases from J; junction bases left unmatched: 3. The germline CDR1 and CDR2 sequences are MDHEN and SYDVKM. This CDR3 comprises 14 residues. Written as DNA, the CDR3 is TGTGCCAGCAGTTTCCAGGGGGCTCACACTGAAGCTTTCTTT. This translates into CASSFQGAHTEAFF.

The chain employs TRBV4-3 and TRBJ1-4; possible D gene TRBD1, 5 bases. Germline lookup yields CDR1 LGHNA and CDR2 YSLEER. The CDR3 sequence is 15 residues long. The ends were cut back, 4 bases at V and 6 bases at J, with 15 bases in the middle. CDR3 bases: TGCGCCAGCAGCCGTCCGGGGGGTGGGCATGAAAAACTGTTTTTT. Amino acids: CASSRPGGGHEKLFF.

The V gene is TRBV5-6, the J gene TRBJ2-2; maybe TRBD2 (6 bases). The germline CDR1 and CDR2 sequences are SGHDT and YYEEEE. Trimming cost V 0 bases and J 5 bases, with 11 bases left between them. The CDR3 loop spans 15 amino acids. The CDR3: CASSLVGGKTGELFF. CDR3 coding DNA: TGTGCCAGCAGCTTGGTGGGCGGGAAGACCGGGGAGCTGTTTTTT.

This clone came up many times. This chain uses TRBV5-4 with TRBJ2-6; 8 bases line up with TRBD1. The CDR3 length is 14 residues. Trimming took 3 bases from V and 10 from J; bases not matched to a gene: 6. The germline V gene has CDR1 SGHNT and CDR2 YYREEE (reference sequence). CDR3 sequence: CASSSDRATNVLTF. CDR3 sequence (DNA): TGTGCCAGCAGCTCGGACAGGGCTACGAACGTCCTGACTTTC.

This sequence joins TRBV28 and TRBJ2-1, with 8 bases fitting TRBD2. With 1 base clipped from V and 3 bases from J, the junction kept 5 bases outside the gene matches. The CDR3 runs 16 residues. CDR1 and CDR2 from the germline V gene are MDHEN and SYDVKM. The CDR3 DNA is TGTGCCAGCAGTTTATTTGGTACTAGCGGCTACAATGAGCAGTTCTTC. Translation: CASSLFGTSGYNEQFF. The full variable domain, in which reference TRBV28 and TRBJ2-1 provide the parts outside the CDR3, is DVKVTQSSRYLVKRTGEKVFLECVQDMDHENMFWYRQDPGLGLRLIYFSYDVKMKEKGDIPEGYSVSREKKERFSLILESASTNQTSMYLCASSLFGTSGYNEQFFGPGTRLTVL.

The chain joins TRBV30 to TRBJ1-1; 8 bases align to TRBD1. Germline V gene lookup returns CDR1 GTSNPN and CDR2 SVGIG (reference sequence). The V segment lost 1 base and the J segment 14 bases; nucleotides outside the gene matches: 12. The CDR3 is 13 amino acids. CDR3 coding DNA: TGTGCCTGGAGTGAGATCGCTTCGACAGGGGTCTTCTTT. This codes for CAWSEIASTGVFF.

This rearrangement joins TRBV14 to TRBJ1-2, with D possibly being TRBD1 (6 bases). Germline assignment: CDR1 SGHDN and CDR2 FVKESK. With 0 bases removed from V and 4 bases from J, the gap between germline ends came to 12 bases. CDR3 size: 15 residues. The CDR3 nucleotides are TGTGCCAGCAGCCAAGACGTTGTACAGGGCTATGGCTACACCTTC. Protein product: CASSQDVVQGYGYTF.

V and J are TRBV5-1 and TRBJ2-7; 7 bases are a match to TRBD1. Germline CDR1 reads SGHRS; CDR2 reads YFSETQ. Trimming cost V 3 bases and J 2 bases; bases outside gene matches: 8. This CDR3 contains 15 residues. CDR3 region: CASSSGTVSTYEQYF. In DNA form, the CDR3 reads TGCGCCAGCAGCTCGGGGACAGTCTCTACCTACGAGCAGTACTTC.